These 26 T cell receptor beta chains were sequenced from one sample in a study of blood T cell repertoires in COVID-19. Some clones are missing from TCRdb's copy, which holds only in-frame ones; the method was immunoSEQ multiplex PCR. The table lists 250,000 to 400,000 clones, 85% to 90% of them singletons. The specimen was peripheral blood. These receptors all stem from a woman in her twenties or thirties with COVID-19, enrolled during active disease.

V and J are TRBV7-9 and TRBJ1-2; D is unresolved. V was clipped by 5 bases and J by 8 bases, with 12 bases between them. CDR1 is SEHNR, CDR2 FQNEAQ, per germline (reference sequence). The CDR3 is made up of 12 amino acids. The CDR3 sequence is CASSPPMAGYTF. CDR3 sequence (DNA): TGTGCCAGCAGCCCCCCCATGGCAGGCTACACCTTC.

Here the CDR3 DNA reads TGTGCCAGCAGCCTAGGAAGACAGGGCGGCAATCAGCCCCAGCATTTT. Translated: CASSLGRQGGNQPQHF. V and J are TRBV11-2 and TRBJ1-5; TRBD1 aligns across 7 bases. V shed 5 bases, J shed 2 bases, and the junction held 9 bases outside the gene matches. Germline CDR1 and CDR2: SGHAT and FQNNGV. This CDR3 comprises 16 residues.

The chain couples TRBV7-9 to TRBJ1-2, with TRBD1 identical over 9 bases. CDR1 is SEHNR, CDR2 FQNEAQ, per germline (reference sequence). The CDR3 has 15 amino acids. V shed 5 bases and J 6 bases; nucleotides not matched to a gene: 10. This CDR3 is CASSATGGPRDGYTF. CDR3 nucleotides: TGTGCCAGCAGCGCCACAGGGGGCCCTCGGGATGGCTACACCTTC.

V is TRBV23-1 and J is TRBJ1-2; D not resolved. TRBV23-1 counts as an open reading frame of uncertain function. The CDR3 is made up of 12 amino acids. Trimming took off 0 bases at V and 6 bases at J, with 5 bases between the two ends. The CDR3 protein is CASSQSSHGYTF. The CDR3 DNA sequence: TGCGCCAGCAGTCAATCGTCTCATGGCTACACCTTC.

This clone has just one count. The chain carries TRBV14 and TRBJ1-5, with 8 bases identical to TRBD1. The ends lost 5 bases at V and 2 bases at J; junction bases unmatched: 2. The CDR3 runs to 14 residues. Germline V gene data show CDR1 as SGHDN and CDR2 as FVKESK. For the CDR3, the DNA is TGTGCCAGCAGCAAGACAGGGGGCAATCAGCCCCAGCATTTT. It translates to CASSKTGGNQPQHF.

The genes are TRBV15 and TRBJ2-7; 9 bases are a match to TRBD2. The trim removed 0 bases at V and 7 bases at J, leaving 1 base unmatched. The CDR3 contains 13 residues. From germline, CDR1 is LNHNV and CDR2 YYDKDF (reference sequence). The CDR3 here is CATSRDGLAEQYF. CDR3 in DNA: TGTGCCACCAGCAGAGACGGACTAGCGGAGCAGTACTTC. The full variable domain, with the rest looked up from reference TRBV15 and TRBJ2-7, is DAMVIQNPRYQVTQFGKPVTLSCSQTLNHNVMYWYQQKSSQAPKLLFHYYDKDFNNEADTPDNFQSRRPNTSFCFLDIRSPGLGDTAMYLCATSRDGLAEQYFGPGTRLTVT.

The rearrangement joins TRBV6-5 to TRBJ2-1; 7 bases match TRBD1. Germline V lookup: CDR1 MNHEY, CDR2 SVGAGI. The ends lost 5 bases at V and 12 bases at J; junction bases unmatched: 13. The CDR3 runs 14 residues. The CDR3 DNA is TGTGCCAGCAGTCCCGGGACAGCGCGGATAAGGCAGTTCTTC. It encodes CASSPGTARIRQFF.

This clone appeared once. This chain links TRBV5-5 with TRBJ2-1; D is undetermined. CDR1 is SGHKS, CDR2 YYEKEE, per germline (reference sequence). This CDR3 is 12 amino acids long. Trimming took off 0 bases at V and 5 bases at J, with 3 bases between the two ends. CDR3 nucleotide sequence: TGTGCCAGCAGCTTGGAGCACAATGAGCAGTTCTTC. Translating gives CASSLEHNEQFF.

On this clone itself: Other DNA sequences in the sample encode the same CDR3. The chain links TRBV9 to TRBJ1-3, with 7 bases matching TRBD1. The ends lost 0 bases at V and 0 bases at J; junction bases unmatched: 0. The CDR3 is 15 amino acids. Germline V lookup: CDR1 SGDLS, CDR2 YYNGEE. The CDR3 is CASSVGTGSGNTIYF. The CDR3 nucleotides read TGTGCCAGCAGCGTAGGGACAGGCTCTGGAAACACCATATATTTT.

V and J are TRBV28 and TRBJ2-7, with TRBD1 identical over 7 bases. In germline, CDR1 is MDHEN, CDR2 SYDVKM. The CDR3 extends over 16 amino acids. J gave up 1 base and V 4 bases, and 10 bases lay outside the gene matches. This chain's CDR3 is CASSSPWDSASYEQYF. CDR3 coding DNA: TGTGCCAGCAGTTCACCCTGGGACAGTGCGTCCTACGAGCAGTACTTC.

The J gene is TRBJ2-3, the V gene TRBV28; 10 positions match TRBD2. V was pared by 7 bases and J by 5 bases, with 6 bases of the junction left unmatched. The CDR3 is 14 residues long. The germline V gene encodes CDR1 MDHEN and CDR2 SYDVKM. This chain's CDR3 is CASTKAGGVDTQYF. As DNA, the CDR3 is TGTGCCAGCACCAAAGCGGGAGGGGTAGATACGCAGTATTTT. The full variable domain, in which reference TRBV28 and TRBJ2-3 provide the parts outside the CDR3, is DVKVTQSSRYLVKRTGEKVFLECVQDMDHENMFWYRQDPGLGLRLIYFSYDVKMKEKGDIPEGYSVSREKKERFSLILESASTNQTSMYLCASTKAGGVDTQYFGPGTRLTVL.

This clone was detected once. The rearrangement uses TRBV24-1 and TRBJ2-1; 16 bases fit TRBD2. The CDR3 is made up of 19 amino acids. The V gene's germline CDR1 is KGHDR and CDR2 SFDVKD. Losses at the gene ends were 4 bases for V and 0 bases for J; bases not matched to a gene: 5. The CDR3 DNA sequence: TGTGCCACCAGTGACTCGGGACTAGCGGGGGGGGTCTCCTACAATGAGCAGTTCTTC. It encodes CATSDSGLAGGVSYNEQFF.

The genes are TRBV5-1 and TRBJ1-1; possibly TRBD1 for D (5 bases). Germline V gene data show CDR1 as SGHRS and CDR2 as YFSETQ. The CDR3 spans 14 residues. The V and J ends lost 6 bases and 1 base respectively, with 13 bases between them. The CDR3 here is CASTARGPNTEAFF. The CDR3 nucleotides are TGCGCCAGCACGGCTAGGGGCCCGAACACTGAAGCTTTCTTT.

The chain employs TRBV7-9 and TRBJ2-3; TRBD2 matches 12 bases. The trim removed 5 bases at V and 3 bases at J, leaving 6 bases unmatched. Germline V gene sequence: CDR1 SEHNR, CDR2 FQNEAQ (reference sequence). The CDR3 loop spans 16 amino acids. DNA for the CDR3: TGTGCCAGCAGCCTCCAGCTAGCGGGAGGGACAGATACGCAGTATTTT. The encoded protein is CASSLQLAGGTDTQYF.

CDR3 protein: CASRVLALYTDTQYF. CDR3 in DNA: TGTGCCAGCAGGGTACTAGCGTTATACACAGATACGCAGTATTTT. V and J are TRBV2 and TRBJ2-3, with 7 bases matching TRBD2. V lost 6 bases to trimming and J lost 2 bases; unmatched junction nucleotides: 8. The CDR3 is 15 amino acids. In germline, CDR1 is SNHLY, CDR2 FYNNEI.

The rearrangement joins TRBV7-6 to TRBJ1-5; D unresolved. Germline CDR1 and CDR2: SGHVS and FNYEAQ. The CDR3 extends over 16 amino acids. V gave up 0 bases and J gave up 1 base, with 10 bases separating them. The CDR3 DNA follows: TGTGCCAGCAGCTTAGCTTCCGCCGGGAGCAATCAGCCCCAGCATTTT. Translating gives CASSLASAGSNQPQHF.

V and J are TRBV5-1 and TRBJ1-4; 7 bases are a match to TRBD1. After removal of 2 bases from V and 6 bases from J, the junction contained 1 base not matched to a gene. Per germline, CDR1 SGHRS and CDR2 YFSETQ. The CDR3 is made up of 13 amino acids. The CDR3 DNA reads as TGCGCCAGCAGCTTCACAGGGGATGAAAAACTGTTTTTT. This sequence encodes CASSFTGDEKLFF.

J is TRBJ2-1 and V is TRBV6-5; TRBD2 matches 10 bases. The V and J ends lost 5 bases and 7 bases, in that order; junction bases with no gene match: 2. CDR1 is MNHEY, CDR2 SVGAGI, per germline. The CDR3 runs 13 residues. CDR3 in amino acids: CASSQTSGNEQFF. DNA for the CDR3: TGTGCCAGCAGTCAGACTAGCGGGAATGAGCAGTTCTTC.

The chain uses TRBV12-3 or TRBV12-4 and TRBJ2-1; the D gene is possibly TRBD2 (6 bases). The CDR3 extends over 13 amino acids. Trimming took 1 base from V and 7 from J, leaving 8 bases between them. The CDR3 here is CASSLGRGNEQFF. The CDR3 region has the DNA TGTGCCAGCAGTTTAGGCCGGGGGAATGAGCAGTTCTTC.

The V and J genes are TRBV5-4 and TRBJ2-6; 9 bases map to TRBD1. The CDR3 runs to 17 residues. Germline CDR1 and CDR2: SGHNT and YYREEE (reference sequence). V shed 4 bases and J 1 base; nucleotides not matched to a gene: 6. The CDR3 nucleotides are TGTGCCAGCAGCGAGGGACAGGGCATTTCTGGGGCCAACGTCCTGACTTTC. Protein product: CASSEGQGISGANVLTF. The full variable domain, with the rest looked up from reference TRBV5-4 and TRBJ2-6, is ETGVTQSPTHLIKTRGQQVTLRCSSQSGHNTVSWYQQALGQGPQFIFQYYREEENGRGNFPPRFSGLQFPNYSSELNVNALELDDSALYLCASSEGQGISGANVLTFGAGSRLTVL.

The chain couples TRBV7-6 to TRBJ2-2; D not certain. Germline V CDR1 and CDR2: SGHVS, FNYEAQ. The V end was cut by 3 bases, the J end by 2 bases, with 13 bases between. The CDR3 runs to 16 residues. The CDR3 protein is CASSLYPTINTGELFF. The CDR3 nucleotides are TGTGCCAGCAGCTTGTACCCCACTATTAACACCGGGGAGCTGTTTTTT.

The chain links TRBV29-1 to TRBJ2-7; 7 bases are shared with TRBD2. This CDR3 has 13 residues. V gave up 5 bases and J gave up 4 bases; unmatched junction bases: 8. Germline V lookup: CDR1 SQVTM, CDR2 ANQGSEA. CDR3 DNA sequence: TGCAGCGTTCTGGCGGGAGTTCAGTACGAGCAGTACTTC. Its translation: CSVLAGVQYEQYF.

The chain is built from TRBV28 and TRBJ1-6; D call uncertain. Between the trimmed V and J ends, which lost 4 bases and 2 bases, there was a span of 9 bases. This CDR3 has 15 amino acids. Germline values: CDR1 MDHEN, CDR2 SYDVKM. The CDR3 DNA reads as TGTGCCAGCAGTTCTGGACTGACCTATAATTCACCCCTCCACTTT. Protein product: CASSSGLTYNSPLHF.

V gene TRBV19 combines with J gene TRBJ1-5; no reliable D call. Germline V lookup: CDR1 LNHDA, CDR2 SQIVND (reference sequence). V was trimmed by 1 base and J by 7 bases, leaving 11 bases between them. This CDR3 spans 14 amino acids. The CDR3 loop reads CASSIVQHRQPQHF. The CDR3 DNA is TGTGCCAGTAGTATAGTACAGCATAGACAGCCCCAGCATTTT.

V usage is TRBV3-1 (or the pseudogene TRBV3-2) and J usage is TRBJ2-2; 9 bases are shared with TRBD2. The CDR3 is made up of 14 amino acids. Per the germline V gene, CDR1 is LGHDT and CDR2 is YNNKEL (reference sequence). V was clipped by 4 bases and J by 6 bases; unmatched bases: 3. CDR3 in amino acids: CASSPGLAPGELFF. The DNA of the CDR3 is TGTGCCAGCAGCCCGGGACTAGCTCCCGGGGAGCTGTTTTTT.

The rearrangement uses TRBV6-2 or TRBV6-3 and TRBJ2-7, with 11 bases matching TRBD2. The length of the CDR3 is 14 residues. With V trimmed by 6 bases and J by 4 bases, 5 bases remained unmatched. Germline V gene sequence: CDR1 MNHEY, CDR2 SVGEGT. The CDR3 protein is CASSVPSGRYEQYF. The CDR3 DNA is TGTGCCAGCAGCGTACCTAGCGGGAGGTACGAGCAGTACTTC.